This T cell receptor beta chain was documented in a study of PD-1 blockade in classical Hodgkin lymphoma. Whole-study context: Nivolumab dosing for patients was 3 mg/kg, administered intravenously every 2 weeks. General study results and limits: Individuals who commenced nivolumab within less than 1 year of ASCT were excluded. There remain no defined causes for the repertoire differences, which possibly reflect disease activity or prior therapy. Newly diagnosed patients were reported to start with lower TCR diversity than healthy donors.

From germline, CDR1 is SGHTA and CDR2 FQGNSA. The J segment lost 9 bases and the V segment lost 5 bases, leaving 10 bases of the junction unmatched. The CDR3 totals 14 residues. As concerns this clone: The antigen is undetermined.

The patients all showed relapse after autologous stem cell transplantation, while their brentuximab vedotin exposure varied. This table comes from immunoSEQ multiplex PCR, and its TCRdb copy is limited to in-frame clones, with some not included. The table lists about 97,000 clones, approximately 80% of them singletons. The rearrangement joins TRBV7-2 to TRBJ2-1, with 7 nucleotides matching TRBD2. The clonotype comes from a human donor with classical Hodgkin lymphoma. Sample: peripheral blood mononuclear cells (PBMCs), taken at baseline. DNA for the CDR3: TGTGCCAGCAGCCGTAGCGGGCCCCTAGGTGAGCAGTTCTTC. Encoded protein: CASSRSGPLGEQFF.